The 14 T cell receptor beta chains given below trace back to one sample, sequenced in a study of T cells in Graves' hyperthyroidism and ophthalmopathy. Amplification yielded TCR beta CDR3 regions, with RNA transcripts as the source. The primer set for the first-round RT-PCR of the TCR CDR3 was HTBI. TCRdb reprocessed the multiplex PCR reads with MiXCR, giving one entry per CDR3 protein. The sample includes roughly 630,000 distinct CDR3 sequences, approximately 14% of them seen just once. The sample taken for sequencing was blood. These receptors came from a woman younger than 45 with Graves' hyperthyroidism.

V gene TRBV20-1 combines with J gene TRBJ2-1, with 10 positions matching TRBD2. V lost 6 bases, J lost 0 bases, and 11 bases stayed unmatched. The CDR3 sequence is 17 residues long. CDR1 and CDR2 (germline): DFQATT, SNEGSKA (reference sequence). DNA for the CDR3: TGCAGTGCCAGTCCTAGCGGGAGAGTCAACTCCTACAATGAGCAGTTCTTC. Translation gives CSASPSGRVNSYNEQFF.

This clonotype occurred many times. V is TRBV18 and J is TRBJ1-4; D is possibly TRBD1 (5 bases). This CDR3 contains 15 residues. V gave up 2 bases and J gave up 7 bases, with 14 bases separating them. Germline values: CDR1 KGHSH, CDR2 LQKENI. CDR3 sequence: CASSPGDGLSEKLFF. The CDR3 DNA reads TGTGCCAGCTCACCAGGGGACGGACTTAGTGAAAAACTGTTTTTT.

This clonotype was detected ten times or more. As DNA, the CDR3 is TGTGCCAGCAGTGAACGAGGGAGTCCGGGAGATACGCAGTATTTT. Its protein product is CASSERGSPGDTQYF. The chain has TRBV6-1 and TRBJ2-3, with D possibly being TRBD2 (5 bases). The CDR3 runs 15 residues. V was pared by 2 bases and J by 5 bases, with 14 bases between. Germline V lookup: CDR1 MNHNS, CDR2 SASEGT.

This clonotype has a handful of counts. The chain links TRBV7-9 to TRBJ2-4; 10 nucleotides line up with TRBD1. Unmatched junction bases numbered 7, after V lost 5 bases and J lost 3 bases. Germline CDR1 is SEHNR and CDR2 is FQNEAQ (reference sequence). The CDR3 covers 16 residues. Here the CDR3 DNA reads TGTGCCAGCAGCCAAACCGGGACAGGGGTCAAAAACATTCAGTACTTC. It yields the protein CASSQTGTGVKNIQYF.

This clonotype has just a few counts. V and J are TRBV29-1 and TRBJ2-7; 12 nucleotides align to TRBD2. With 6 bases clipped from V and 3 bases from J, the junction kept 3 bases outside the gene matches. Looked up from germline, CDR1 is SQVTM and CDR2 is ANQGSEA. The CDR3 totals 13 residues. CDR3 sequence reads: CSVLTSGSYEQYF. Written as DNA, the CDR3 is TGCAGCGTACTGACTAGCGGGAGCTACGAGCAGTACTTC.

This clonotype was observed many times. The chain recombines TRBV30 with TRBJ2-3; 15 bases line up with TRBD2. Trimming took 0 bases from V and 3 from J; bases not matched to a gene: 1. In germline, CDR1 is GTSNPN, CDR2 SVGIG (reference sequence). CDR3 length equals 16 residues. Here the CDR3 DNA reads TGTGCCTGGAGTGTAGGGACTAGCGGGAGGACAGATACGCAGTATTTT. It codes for CAWSVGTSGRTDTQYF.

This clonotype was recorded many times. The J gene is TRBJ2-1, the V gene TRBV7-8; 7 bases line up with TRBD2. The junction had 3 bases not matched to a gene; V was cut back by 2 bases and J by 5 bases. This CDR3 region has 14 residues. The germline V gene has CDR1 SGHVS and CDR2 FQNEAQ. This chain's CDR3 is CASSLTSAHNEQFF. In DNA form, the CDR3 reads TGTGCCAGCAGCTTAACTAGCGCCCACAATGAGCAGTTCTTC. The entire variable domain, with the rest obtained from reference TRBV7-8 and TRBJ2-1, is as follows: GAGVSQSPRYKVAKRGQDVALRCDPISGHVSLFWYQQALGQGPEFLTYFQNEAQLDKSGLPSDRFFAERPEGSVSTLKIQRTQQEDSAVYLCASSLTSAHNEQFFGPGTRLTVL.

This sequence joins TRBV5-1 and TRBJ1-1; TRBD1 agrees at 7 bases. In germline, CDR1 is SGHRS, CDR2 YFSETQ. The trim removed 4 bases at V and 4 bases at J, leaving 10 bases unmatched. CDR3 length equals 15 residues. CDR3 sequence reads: CASSLTGPVSTEAFF. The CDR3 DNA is TGCGCCAGCAGCCTGACAGGGCCGGTTTCCACTGAAGCTTTCTTT.

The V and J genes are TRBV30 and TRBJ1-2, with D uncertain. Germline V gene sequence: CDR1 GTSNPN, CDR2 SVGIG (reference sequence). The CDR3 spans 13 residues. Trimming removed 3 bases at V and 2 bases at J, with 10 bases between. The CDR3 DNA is TGTGCCTGGAGGGAGACTGGGAACTATGGCTACACCTTC. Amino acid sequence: CAWRETGNYGYTF.

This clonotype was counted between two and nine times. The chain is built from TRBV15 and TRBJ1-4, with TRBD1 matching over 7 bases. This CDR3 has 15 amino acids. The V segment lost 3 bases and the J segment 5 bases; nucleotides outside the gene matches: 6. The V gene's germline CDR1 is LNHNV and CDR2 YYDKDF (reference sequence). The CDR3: CATSSRGRLNEKLFF. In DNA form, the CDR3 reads TGTGCCACCAGCAGTAGGGGGCGATTAAATGAAAAACTGTTTTTT.

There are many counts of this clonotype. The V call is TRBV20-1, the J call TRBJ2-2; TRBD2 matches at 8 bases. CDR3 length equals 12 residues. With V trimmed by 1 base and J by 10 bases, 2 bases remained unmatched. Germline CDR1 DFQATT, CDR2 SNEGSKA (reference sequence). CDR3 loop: CSARGAGEELFF. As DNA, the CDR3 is TGCAGTGCTAGAGGAGCGGGAGAGGAGCTGTTTTTT.

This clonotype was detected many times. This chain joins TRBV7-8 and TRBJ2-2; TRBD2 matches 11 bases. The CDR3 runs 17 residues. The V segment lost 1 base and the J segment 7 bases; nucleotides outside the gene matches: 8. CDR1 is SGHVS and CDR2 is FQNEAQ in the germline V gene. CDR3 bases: TGTGCCAGCAGCTTAGGGGTAGCGGGAGGGCCTGACGGGGAGCTGTTTTTT. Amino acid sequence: CASSLGVAGGPDGELFF.

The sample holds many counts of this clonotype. CDR3 residues: CASSLVAGGTYEQYF. The CDR3 coding sequence is TGCGCCAGCAGCTTGGTAGCGGGAGGGACCTACGAGCAGTACTTC. This chain links TRBV5-1 with TRBJ2-7; 11 positions match TRBD2. V lost 0 bases to trimming and J lost 2 bases; unmatched junction nucleotides: 1. Per germline, CDR1 SGHRS and CDR2 YFSETQ. The CDR3 covers 15 residues. Full variable domain (remainder filled in from reference TRBV5-1 and TRBJ2-7): KAGVTQTPRYLIKTRGQQVTLSCSPISGHRSVSWYQQTPGQGLQFLFEYFSETQRNKGNFPGRFSGRQFSNSRSEMNVSTLELGDSALYLCASSLVAGGTYEQYFGPGTRLTVT.

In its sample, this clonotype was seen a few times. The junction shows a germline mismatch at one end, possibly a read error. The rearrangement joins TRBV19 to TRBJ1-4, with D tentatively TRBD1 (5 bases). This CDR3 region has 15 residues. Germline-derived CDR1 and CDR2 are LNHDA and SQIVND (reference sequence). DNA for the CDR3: TGTGTCAGTAGTATCCAGGGCTGGCCTAATGAAAAACTGTTTTTT. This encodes CVSSIQGWPNEKLFF. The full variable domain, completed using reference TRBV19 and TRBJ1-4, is DGGITQSPKYLFRKEGQNVTLSCEQNLNHDAMYWYRQDPGQGLRLIYYSQIVNDFQKGDIAEGYSVSREKKESFPLTVTSAQKNPTAFYLCVSSIQGWPNEKLFFGSGTQLSVL.